This passage covers 14 T cell receptor beta chains from one sample sequenced in a study of T cell responses to AZD1222 COVID-19 vaccine. Repertoires were generated with immunoSEQ multiplex PCR, while TCRdb's copy carries only in-frame clones and drops some. This sample carries 80,000 to 90,000 clones, about 93% of them seen once, and the ten largest clones take around 5.5%. The sequencing here drew on peripheral blood, taken on day 0 of MenACWY control vaccination. Receptor source: an adult in good health.

This clone was recorded only once. Relative to the germline gene, one junction end is altered; a read error may explain this. The chain is built from TRBV7-7 and TRBJ2-7, with TRBD1 matching over 8 bases. This CDR3 has 14 residues. The germline V gene has CDR1 SSHAT and CDR2 FNYEAQ (reference sequence). The CDR3 loop is CASSQLTGAGEQYF. CDR3 nucleotide sequence: TGTGCTAGCAGCCAATTGACAGGGGCCGGCGAGCAGTACTTC.

V is TRBV5-1 and J is TRBJ2-4, with 11 bases matching TRBD1. With 4 bases clipped from V and 9 bases from J, the junction kept 12 bases outside the gene matches. The CDR3 extends over 16 amino acids. In germline, CDR1 is SGHRS, CDR2 YFSETQ. CDR3 sequence: CASSTRTGTGGFIQYF. CDR3 coding DNA: TGCGCCAGCAGCACTCGTACCGGGACAGGGGGATTCATTCAGTACTTC.

This chain connects TRBV7-9 to TRBJ1-2, with 9 positions matching TRBD1. The V gene end was trimmed by 5 bases and the J gene end by 1 base; junction bases not matched to a gene: 2. Germline V gives CDR1 SEHNR, CDR2 FQNEAQ (reference sequence). The CDR3 has 14 amino acids. The CDR3 here is CASSPGQGNYGYTF. CDR3 DNA sequence: TGTGCCAGCAGCCCGGGACAGGGTAACTATGGCTACACCTTC.

The chain combines TRBV19 with TRBJ1-2; the D gene is possibly TRBD1 (6 bases). The CDR3 has 13 amino acids. The germline V and J ends were trimmed by 3 bases and 5 bases, with 10 bases remaining between them. The germline V gene has CDR1 LNHDA and CDR2 SQIVND (reference sequence). Here the CDR3 reads CASSIRGEYGYTF. In DNA form, the CDR3 reads TGTGCCAGTAGTATCAGGGGTGAATATGGCTACACCTTC. The full variable domain, its missing parts supplied by reference TRBV19 and TRBJ1-2, is DGGITQSPKYLFRKEGQNVTLSCEQNLNHDAMYWYRQDPGQGLRLIYYSQIVNDFQKGDIAEGYSVSREKKESFPLTVTSAQKNPTAFYLCASSIRGEYGYTFGSGTRLTVV.

This clone was seen just once. The rearrangement links TRBV12-1 to TRBJ1-4; the table assigns TRBD1, which was not confirmed against the DNA. TRBV12-1 is annotated as a pseudogene. The CDR3 has 13 amino acids. The CDR3 protein is CASSTNRDEKLFF. The CDR3 region has the DNA TGTGCCAGCAGCACAAACAGGGATGAAAAACTGTTTTTT.

This CDR3 is CASSDQSNYGYTF. CDR3 DNA: TGTGCCAGCAGCGATCAGTCAAACTATGGCTACACCTTC. V usage is TRBV6-5 and J usage is TRBJ1-2; D not certain. The germline V gene encodes CDR1 MNHEY and CDR2 SVGAGI. The V end was cut by 6 bases, the J end by 2 bases, with 10 bases between. The CDR3 is 13 amino acids.

V and J are TRBV19 and TRBJ1-5; D uncertain. Trimming removed 3 bases at V and 2 bases at J, with 11 bases between. The V gene's germline CDR1 is LNHDA and CDR2 SQIVND (reference sequence). There are 15 residues in the CDR3. CDR3 nucleotides: TGTGCCAGTAGTATGAGGGCGCCGGGCAATCAGCCCCAGCATTTT. Amino acid sequence: CASSMRAPGNQPQHF.

The gene calls are TRBV20-1 and TRBJ2-1; 8 nucleotides agree with TRBD2. J was trimmed by 7 bases and V by 3 bases; bases with no gene match: 14. Germline CDR1 DFQATT, CDR2 SNEGSKA (reference sequence). CDR3 length: 16 residues. This CDR3 is CSASLLSGRFANEQFF. The DNA of the CDR3 is TGCAGTGCTAGTTTGTTGAGCGGGAGATTCGCAAATGAGCAGTTCTTC.

The chain carries TRBV6-5 and TRBJ2-1; 8 bases agree with TRBD1. The CDR3 covers 16 residues. V gave up 0 bases and J gave up 8 bases; unmatched junction bases: 9. Germline CDR1 and CDR2: MNHEY and SVGAGI. The chain's CDR3 is CASSYSGGRGPDEQFF. CDR3 bases: TGTGCCAGCAGTTACTCGGGGGGCAGGGGGCCCGATGAGCAGTTCTTC.

The CDR3 coding sequence is TGTGCCAGCAGCCAGAGAAATGAAAAACTGTTTTTT. Protein product: CASSQRNEKLFF. J is TRBJ1-4 and V is TRBV3-1 (or the pseudogene TRBV3-2), with no clear D. The CDR3 loop spans 12 amino acids. V was trimmed by 3 bases and J by 5 bases, leaving 4 bases between them. CDR1 and CDR2 (germline): LGHDT, YNNKEL (reference sequence).

The V and J genes are TRBV5-1 and TRBJ2-5; TRBD1 aligns across 7 bases. V gave up 0 bases and J gave up 2 bases; unmatched junction bases: 4. This CDR3 is built from 15 residues. From germline, CDR1 is SGHRS and CDR2 YFSETQ. The CDR3 is CASSLARQGQETQYF. CDR3 nucleotide sequence: TGCGCCAGCAGCTTGGCTAGACAGGGTCAAGAGACCCAGTACTTC.

The rearrangement uses TRBV28 and TRBJ1-2, with D possibly TRBD1 on 5 matching bases. The CDR3 runs 16 residues. V lost 1 base, J lost 4 bases, and 16 bases lay in between. The germline gives CDR1 MDHEN, CDR2 SYDVKM. The CDR3, as DNA: TGTGCCAGCAGTTTATTCGGCAGGGAAGACAGCTATGGCTACACCTTC. Translating it yields CASSLFGREDSYGYTF.

The rearrangement uses TRBV6-2 or TRBV6-3 and TRBJ2-5; D is ambiguous. The CDR3 spans 14 residues. Germline V gives CDR1 MNHEY, CDR2 SVGEGT. Trimming stripped 0 bases from V and 2 bases from J, with 7 bases between. The CDR3: CASSYSWVQETQYF. CDR3 DNA: TGTGCCAGCAGTTACTCGTGGGTACAAGAGACCCAGTACTTC.

This clone was observed a single time. This chain joins TRBV6-5 and TRBJ2-2; 11 bases fit TRBD1. Trimming took 6 bases from V and 6 from J; bases not matched to a gene: 6. The CDR3 covers 15 residues. In germline, CDR1 is MNHEY, CDR2 SVGAGI. The CDR3 here is CASRTGQGASGELFF. CDR3 nucleotides: TGTGCCAGCAGAACCGGACAGGGGGCGTCCGGGGAGCTGTTTTTT.